The 6 T cell receptor beta chains below were found in one sample sequenced in a study of OX40 agonist ivuxolimab in advanced cancers. Method: immunoSEQ multiplex PCR; TCRdb's copy keeps in-frame clones and lacks some. The sample shows tens of thousands of clones, roughly 82% of them seen only once. Here the sequenced sample was CD4+ or CD8+ T cells sorted from blood, taken in a trial of the OX40 agonist ivuxolimab. The receptors here all came from an adult with an advanced solid tumor such as melanoma, head and neck, liver or kidney cancer.

The CDR3 DNA reads as TGCGCCAGCAGCTCTCGGACAGGCCCCTACGAGCAGTACTTC. It yields the protein CASSSRTGPYEQYF. The V call is TRBV5-1, the J call TRBJ2-7; TRBD1 agrees at 7 bases. The germline CDR1 and CDR2 sequences are SGHRS and YFSETQ. The trim removed 3 bases at V and 2 bases at J, leaving 5 bases unmatched. The CDR3 covers 14 residues.

The rearrangement uses TRBV25-1 and TRBJ1-3; D gene ambiguous. The CDR3 loop spans 16 amino acids. V was shortened by 3 bases and J by 0 bases, with 12 bases between the two germline ends. The V gene's germline CDR1 is MGHDK and CDR2 SYGVNS. CDR3 amino acids: CASSDRAGSSGNTIYF. For the CDR3, the DNA is TGTGCCAGCAGTGATAGGGCAGGAAGCTCTGGAAACACCATATATTTT.

In the case of this clone: Its ends do not fully match the called genes, so a read error is possible. This rearrangement joins TRBV7-7 to TRBJ2-1, with 14 bases identical to TRBD2. The CDR3 consists of 16 residues. Germline V gene data show CDR1 as SSHAT and CDR2 as FNYEAQ (reference sequence). CDR3 sequence reads: CASSPGLAGADDEQFF. CDR3 coding DNA: TGTGCTAGCAGCCCGGGACTAGCGGGGGCCGACGATGAGCAGTTCTTC. Full variable domain (rest looked up from reference TRBV7-7 and TRBJ2-1): GAGVSQSPRYKVTKRGQDVTLRCDPISSHATLYWYQQALGQGPEFLTYFNYEAQPDKSGLPSDRFSAERPEGSISTLTIQRTEQRDSAMYRCASSPGLAGADDEQFFGPGTRLTVL.

This chain joins TRBV30 and TRBJ2-3; TRBD2 matches 13 bases. This CDR3 region has 15 residues. J was trimmed by 6 bases and V by 5 bases; bases with no gene match: 8. From germline, CDR1 is GTSNPN and CDR2 SVGIG (reference sequence). The CDR3 loop reads CAWATSGGVGDTQYF. Written as DNA, the CDR3 is TGTGCCTGGGCTACTAGCGGGGGGGTGGGCGATACGCAGTATTTT.

The rearrangement links TRBV5-6 to TRBJ2-3, with D perhaps TRBD1 (6 bases). This CDR3 comprises 15 residues. V was trimmed by 0 bases and J by 6 bases, leaving 14 bases between them. The germline gives CDR1 SGHDT, CDR2 YYEEEE. CDR3 nucleotides: TGTGCCAGCAGCTTGGTCTTACAGGGCGTGGATACGCAGTATTTT. It encodes CASSLVLQGVDTQYF.

The chain joins TRBV6-5 to TRBJ2-2; maybe TRBD1 (6 bases). Per germline, CDR1 MNHEY and CDR2 SVGAGI. V lost 6 bases to trimming and J lost 7 bases, with 12 bases between them. This CDR3 contains 13 residues. CDR3 loop: CASRTGLFGELFF. The CDR3, as DNA: TGTGCCAGCAGGACAGGTCTCTTCGGGGAGCTGTTTTTT.